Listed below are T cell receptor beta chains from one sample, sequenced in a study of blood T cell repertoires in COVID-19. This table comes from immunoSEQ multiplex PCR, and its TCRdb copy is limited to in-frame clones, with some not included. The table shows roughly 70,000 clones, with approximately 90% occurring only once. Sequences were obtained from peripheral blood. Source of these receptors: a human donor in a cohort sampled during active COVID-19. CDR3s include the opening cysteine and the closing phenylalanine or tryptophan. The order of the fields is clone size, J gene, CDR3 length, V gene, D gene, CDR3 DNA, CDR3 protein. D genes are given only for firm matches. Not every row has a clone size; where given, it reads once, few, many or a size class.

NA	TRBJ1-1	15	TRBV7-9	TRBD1	TGTGCCAGCAGTTTTCCGGGACAGGGGACCACTGAAGCTTTCTTT	CASSFPGQGTTEAFF
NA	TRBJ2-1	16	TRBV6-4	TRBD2	TGTGCCAGCAGTGACTCACTAGCGGGAGGGATCAATGAGCAGTTCTTC	CASSDSLAGGINEQFF
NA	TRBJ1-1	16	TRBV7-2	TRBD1	TGTGCCAGCAGCTCCCAGGGGGCGCGGATGAACACTGAAGCTTTCTTT	CASSSQGARMNTEAFF
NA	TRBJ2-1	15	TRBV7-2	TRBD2	TGTGCCAGCAGCTTAGCGAGGGGACTATGGTATGAGCAGTTCTTC	CASSLARGLWYEQFF
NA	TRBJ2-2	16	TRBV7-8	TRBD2	TGTGCCAGCAGCTTAGCTCCGGGAGGGCGAGCCGGGGAGCTGTTTTTT	CASSLAPGGRAGELFF
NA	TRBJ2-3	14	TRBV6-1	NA	TGTGCCAGCAGTAGACATCCCGTTGCAGATACGCAGTATTTT	CASSRHPVADTQYF
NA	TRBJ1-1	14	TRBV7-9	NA	TGTGCCAGCAGCTTACGACAGTTAAACACTGAAGCTTTCTTT	CASSLRQLNTEAFF
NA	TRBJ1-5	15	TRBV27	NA	TGTGCCAGCTCCAGCTCGAGAGGCGGCAATCAGCCCCAGCATTTT	CASSSSRGGNQPQHF
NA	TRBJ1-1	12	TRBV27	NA	TGTGCCAGCAGGCGTCTGAACACTGAAGCTTTCTTT	CASRRLNTEAFF
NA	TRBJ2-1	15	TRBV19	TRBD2	TGTGCCAGTAGTGACCGACTAGCGGATTACAATGAGCAGTTCTTC	CASSDRLADYNEQFF
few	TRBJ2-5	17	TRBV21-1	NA	TGTGCCAGCAGCAAATTGAAGGACAGGGAACTTCGGGAGACCCAGTACTTC	CASSKLKDRELRETQYF
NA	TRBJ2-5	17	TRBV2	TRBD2	TGTGCCAGCAGTACCGGACTAGCGGGAGGTGGGCGAGAGACCCAGTACTTC	CASSTGLAGGGRETQYF
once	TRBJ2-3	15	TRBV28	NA	TGTGCCAGCAGTTTAACTGGGCGAGAAACAGATACGCAGTATTTT	CASSLTGRETDTQYF
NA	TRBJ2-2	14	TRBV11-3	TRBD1	TGTGCCAGCAGCCGAGGACAGGGGACCGGGGAGCTGTTTTTT	CASSRGQGTGELFF
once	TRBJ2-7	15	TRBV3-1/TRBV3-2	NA	TGTGCCAGCAGCCAAGAGGTGACACCTGCCTACGAGCAGTACTTC	CASSQEVTPAYEQYF
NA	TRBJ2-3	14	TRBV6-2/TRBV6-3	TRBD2	TGTGCCAGCAGTTACGGGGCGGGAGGAGATACGCAGTATTTT	CASSYGAGGDTQYF
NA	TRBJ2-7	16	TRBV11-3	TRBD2	TGTGCCAGCAGCTTAGGTGGCGCGGGAGGTTCCTACGAGCAGTACTTC	CASSLGGAGGSYEQYF
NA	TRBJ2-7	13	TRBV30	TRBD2	TGTGCCTGGAGTACTAGCGGGAGTTATGAGCAGTACTTC	CAWSTSGSYEQYF